This entry concerns a single T cell receptor (beta chain). Its matching antigen is unknown. These data belong to a study of cytomegalovirus exposure and HLA in healthy donors. Findings and limits, study-wide: The authors enumerated 150 to 200 TCR beta chains as linked to cytomegalovirus.

From germline, CDR1 is SGDLS and CDR2 YYNGEE. Deletions cut 2 bases from V and 2 bases from J, with 11 bases between. CDR3 length equals 14 residues. TCRdb's table, derived via immunoSEQ multiplex PCR, lists solely in-frame clones and lacks some. This table holds 180,000 or so clones, just under 90% found once. Sequencing was performed on PBMCs. This sequence joins TRBV9 and TRBJ2-7; no firm D call. The source is a woman aged 30 to 39 in good health and CMV-seronegative. CDR3 sequence reads: CASSVDGGTYEQYF. For the CDR3, the DNA is TGTGCCAGCAGCGTCGACGGCGGCACCTACGAGCAGTACTTC.